The 31 T cell receptor beta chains in this list originate from one sample, sequenced in a study of PD-1 blockade in classical Hodgkin lymphoma. Every patient was affected by relapse after autologous stem cell transplantation, while exposure to brentuximab vedotin was not uniform. CD4+ T cells were purified from thawed PBMCs by magnetic negative selection. Assay: immunoSEQ multiplex PCR; the TCRdb copy retains only in-frame clones and omits some. The sample shows tens of thousands of clones, around 83% of them seen only once. Sample: CD4+ T cells from blood, taken at baseline. These receptor sequences come from a human donor with classical Hodgkin lymphoma.

The rearrangement links TRBV10-3 to TRBJ2-2, with 11 nucleotides matching TRBD2. V was clipped by 4 bases and J by 4 bases; unmatched bases: 14. The CDR3 has 19 residues. Germline V lookup: CDR1 ENHRY, CDR2 SYGVKD. CDR3 sequence reads: CAISGQSPGLAVGTGELFF. The DNA of the CDR3 is TGTGCCATCAGTGGACAATCCCCGGGACTAGCGGTTGGCACCGGGGAGCTGTTTTTT.

The rearrangement links TRBV18 to TRBJ1-6; 8 bases line up with TRBD1. There are 15 residues in the CDR3. The germline V gene has CDR1 KGHSH and CDR2 LQKENI. Losses at the gene ends were 4 bases for V and 6 bases for J; bases not matched to a gene: 5. The CDR3: CASSQPGQANSPLHF. The CDR3 nucleotides are TGTGCCAGCTCACAACCGGGACAGGCTAATTCACCCCTCCACTTT.

The rearrangement joins TRBV7-6 to TRBJ1-3; 11 bases match TRBD1. This CDR3 is 16 amino acids long. Germline V CDR1 and CDR2: SGHVS, FNYEAQ. V shed 5 bases and J 4 bases; nucleotides not matched to a gene: 7. CDR3 in amino acids: CASSRRTGGDGNTIYF. CDR3 sequence (DNA): TGTGCCAGCAGCCGACGGACAGGGGGCGACGGAAACACCATATATTTT.

The J gene is TRBJ2-7, the V gene TRBV6-1, with 9 bases identical to TRBD1. V lost 2 bases to trimming and J lost 5 bases; unmatched junction nucleotides: 7. CDR1 MNHNS and CDR2 SASEGT come from the germline V gene. The CDR3 runs 15 residues. This CDR3 reads CASSEPGQGTDEQYF. In DNA form, the CDR3 reads TGTGCCAGCAGTGAACCGGGACAGGGCACCGACGAGCAGTACTTC.

The chain employs TRBV5-1 and TRBJ1-2, with TRBD1 identical over 11 bases. The germline V gene has CDR1 SGHRS and CDR2 YFSETQ. With V trimmed by 9 bases and J by 6 bases, 16 bases remained unmatched. There are 16 residues in the CDR3. The CDR3 here is CATEAAPGQGEDGYTF. CDR3 DNA: TGCGCCACCGAAGCTGCCCCGGGACAGGGGGAGGATGGCTACACCTTC.

The gene calls are TRBV9 and TRBJ2-2, with a weak D call TRBD2 (5 bases). The CDR3 is 16 residues long. Germline lookup yields CDR1 SGDLS and CDR2 YYNGEE. V gave up 0 bases and J gave up 2 bases, with 11 bases separating them. CDR3 sequence: CASSVGPEGNTGELFF. CDR3 coding DNA: TGTGCCAGCAGCGTAGGGCCCGAGGGCAACACCGGGGAGCTGTTTTTT.

The J gene is TRBJ1-1, the V gene TRBV5-1; a weak D match, TRBD1 (6 bases). Trimming removed 4 bases from V and 6 bases from J, with 13 bases in between. The CDR3 contains 13 residues. Looked up from germline, CDR1 is SGHRS and CDR2 is YFSETQ. Here the CDR3 DNA reads TGCGCCAGCAGCCCCCAGGGGTGGGCTGAAGCTTTCTTT. Encoded protein: CASSPQGWAEAFF.

The gene calls are TRBV4-2 and TRBJ1-5; D possibly corresponds to TRBD1 (5 bases). The CDR3 extends over 14 amino acids. Trimming removed 1 base from V and 9 bases from J, with 13 bases in between. Germline CDR1 reads LGHNA; CDR2 reads YNFKEQ. CDR3 loop: CASSQVRANWPQHF. In DNA, the CDR3 is TGTGCCAGCAGCCAAGTCAGGGCTAATTGGCCCCAGCATTTT.

This chain uses TRBV6-5 with TRBJ2-6; D may correspond to TRBD1 or TRBD2 (5 bases each). The CDR3 runs 14 residues. Trimming pared 11 bases from V and 0 bases from J, leaving 11 bases between. Germline V gene lookup returns CDR1 MNHEY and CDR2 SVGAGI. CDR3 protein: CASREFSGANVLTF. CDR3 nucleotide sequence: TGTGCCTCCAGGGAGTTCTCTGGGGCCAACGTCCTGACTTTC.

This rearrangement joins TRBV30 to TRBJ1-5; a weak D match, TRBD1 (5 bases). The CDR3 loop spans 13 amino acids. Germline CDR1 is GTSNPN and CDR2 is SVGIG (reference sequence). The V and J ends lost 3 bases and 1 base respectively, with 7 bases between them. CDR3 loop: CAWSRDSNQPQHF. The DNA of the CDR3 is TGTGCCTGGAGCCGGGACAGCAATCAGCCCCAGCATTTT.

The chain is built from TRBV10-2 and TRBJ1-2, with TRBD1 as a possible D gene (6 bases). The length of the CDR3 is 13 residues. The germline gives CDR1 WSHSY, CDR2 SAAADI. Trimming stripped 3 bases from V and 5 bases from J, with 10 bases between. The CDR3: CASSDPQGYGYTF. Written as DNA, the CDR3 is TGCGCCAGCAGTGATCCCCAGGGGTATGGCTACACCTTC.

Regarding this clone: Other DNA sequences in the sample encode the same CDR3. The chain joins TRBV2 to TRBJ1-2; 7 nucleotides align to TRBD1. Germline V gene lookup returns CDR1 SNHLY and CDR2 FYNNEI. With V trimmed by 4 bases and J by 6 bases, 2 bases remained unmatched. The CDR3 is 12 residues long. The CDR3 region is CASSGQGDGYTF. In DNA, the CDR3 is TGTGCCAGCAGTGGACAGGGAGATGGCTACACCTTC.

The chain is built from TRBV18 and TRBJ2-1, with 9 bases aligning to TRBD1. The junction had 9 bases not matched to a gene; V was cut back by 3 bases and J by 0 bases. This CDR3 is built from 18 residues. The V gene's germline CDR1 is KGHSH and CDR2 LQKENI. Written as DNA, the CDR3 is TGTGCCAGCTCACCTCTCACCCCGGGACAGGGCTCCTACAATGAGCAGTTCTTC. Its protein product is CASSPLTPGQGSYNEQFF.

In its sample, this clone was seen a few times. V is TRBV5-1 and J is TRBJ2-6; D remains unclear. Germline V CDR1 and CDR2: SGHRS, YFSETQ. This CDR3 comprises 15 residues. Trimming stripped 3 bases from V and 0 bases from J, with 7 bases between. CDR3 sequence reads: CASSYGSSGANVLTF. CDR3 nucleotides: TGCGCCAGCAGCTACGGGTCCTCTGGGGCCAACGTCCTGACTTTC. The full variable domain, in which reference TRBV5-1 and TRBJ2-6 provide the parts outside the CDR3, is KAGVTQTPRYLIKTRGQQVTLSCSPISGHRSVSWYQQTPGQGLQFLFEYFSETQRNKGNFPGRFSGRQFSNSRSEMNVSTLELGDSALYLCASSYGSSGANVLTFGAGSRLTVL.

The J gene is TRBJ1-2, the V gene TRBV7-2; a possible D gene is TRBD1 (5 bases). This CDR3 region has 15 residues. The V gene lost 4 bases and the J gene lost 3 bases, with 15 bases spanning the gap. Looked up from germline, CDR1 is SGHTA and CDR2 is FQGNSA. For the CDR3, the DNA is TGTGCCAGCAGCTCCTCAGGGACCGAGGACTATGGCTACACCTTC. Translated: CASSSSGTEDYGYTF.

The chain has TRBV2 and TRBJ1-1, with 7 bases identical to TRBD1. After removal of 6 bases from V and 4 bases from J, the junction contained 8 bases not matched to a gene. Germline V gives CDR1 SNHLY, CDR2 FYNNEI. The CDR3 totals 14 residues. The chain's CDR3 is CASRIQGRFTEAFF. The CDR3 nucleotides are TGTGCCAGCAGGATACAGGGGAGATTCACTGAAGCTTTCTTT.

The CDR3 nucleotides are TGTGCCAGCAGCGCGTTTACCGAGCAGTACTTC. It is translated as CASSAFTEQYF. The chain couples TRBV7-8 to TRBJ2-7; D remains unclear. V lost 5 bases and J 6 bases, leaving 8 bases between the germline ends. Germline V lookup: CDR1 SGHVS, CDR2 FQNEAQ. There are 11 residues in the CDR3.

This chain uses TRBV7-9 with TRBJ1-1, with a tentative D call TRBD1 (5 bases). The CDR3 totals 14 residues. CDR1 is SEHNR, CDR2 FQNEAQ, per germline (reference sequence). Trimming took 1 base from V and 5 from J, leaving 11 bases between them. The CDR3 spells CASSLERGRTEAFF. The DNA of the CDR3 is TGTGCCAGCAGCTTAGAACGGGGGAGGACTGAAGCTTTCTTT.

V is TRBV9 and J is TRBJ1-1, with TRBD1 matching 9 bases. The ends lost 2 bases at V and 4 bases at J; junction bases unmatched: 3. The CDR3 is 14 residues long. Germline V gene lookup returns CDR1 SGDLS and CDR2 YYNGEE. CDR3 amino acids: CASSVRDRVTEAFF. The CDR3, as DNA: TGTGCCAGCAGCGTGAGGGACAGGGTCACTGAAGCTTTCTTT.

The chain joins TRBV7-2 to TRBJ1-4; 10 bases match TRBD1. The CDR3 is 14 residues long. Germline-derived CDR1 and CDR2 are SGHTA and FQGNSA. Trimming removed 5 bases from V and 10 bases from J; junction bases left unmatched: 7. In DNA form, the CDR3 reads TGTGCCAGCAGCACACAGACAGGGGGCGGAAAACTGTTTTTT. Amino acid sequence: CASSTQTGGGKLFF.

This chain links TRBV29-1 with TRBJ1-1, with 8 bases fitting TRBD1. This CDR3 comprises 15 residues. Germline CDR1 SQVTM, CDR2 ANQGSEA. The junction had 8 bases not matched to a gene; V was cut back by 2 bases and J by 3 bases. CDR3 sequence: CSVEPSTGGYTEAFF. The CDR3 DNA reads TGCAGCGTTGAACCATCTACAGGGGGATACACTGAAGCTTTCTTT.

V gene TRBV5-5 combines with J gene TRBJ1-3, with 7 bases identical to TRBD1. CDR3 length equals 15 residues. Trimming at V came to 4 bases and at J to 4 bases, leaving 8 bases not matched to a gene. Germline CDR1 and CDR2: SGHKS and YYEKEE (reference sequence). This CDR3 reads CASSPLTGAGNTIYF. CDR3 sequence (DNA): TGTGCCAGCAGCCCGCTCACAGGGGCGGGAAACACCATATATTTT.

The rearrangement links TRBV5-5 to TRBJ2-4; 8 positions agree with TRBD1. The CDR3 sequence is 17 residues long. Trimming removed 2 bases from V and 1 base from J; junction bases left unmatched: 8. The germline V gene has CDR1 SGHKS and CDR2 YYEKEE (reference sequence). The CDR3 sequence: CASSFLTGAAAKNIQYF. The CDR3 nucleotides read TGTGCCAGCAGCTTCCTGACAGGGGCGGCGGCCAAAAACATTCAGTACTTC.

This chain links TRBV7-3 with TRBJ1-2, with D maybe TRBD1 (6 bases). CDR3 size: 13 residues. Germline V gives CDR1 SGHTA, CDR2 FQGTGA. The V and J ends lost 2 bases and 8 bases respectively, with 12 bases between them. CDR3 loop: CASSLGGAQGYTF. The CDR3 DNA sequence: TGTGCCAGCAGCTTAGGGGGGGCGCAGGGCTACACCTTC.

The chain's CDR3 is CASGGWATNEKLFF. DNA of the CDR3: TGTGCCAGCGGGGGGTGGGCAACTAATGAAAAACTGTTTTTT. The chain employs TRBV6-6 and TRBJ1-4; perhaps TRBD1 as D (5 bases). This CDR3 contains 14 residues. Germline V lookup: CDR1 MNHNY, CDR2 SVGAGI (reference sequence). V lost 8 bases, J lost 0 bases, and 10 bases lay in between.

The chain has TRBV7-2 and TRBJ2-3, with D tentatively TRBD2 (5 bases). The V and J ends lost 2 bases and 1 base respectively, with 13 bases between them. The CDR3 extends over 16 amino acids. Germline V CDR1 and CDR2: SGHTA, FQGNSA. The CDR3 nucleotides are TGTGCCAGCAGCTTATTCACCGGTAGCGGCACAGATACGCAGTATTTT. It codes for CASSLFTGSGTDTQYF.

The chain combines TRBV11-3 with TRBJ2-2; 10 positions agree with TRBD1. The germline CDR1 and CDR2 sequences are SGHNT and YENEEA. There are 15 residues in the CDR3. Losses at the gene ends were 5 bases for V and 5 bases for J; bases not matched to a gene: 5. This CDR3 reads CASSTDRGVTGELFF. Written as DNA, the CDR3 is TGTGCCAGCAGCACGGACAGGGGGGTTACCGGGGAGCTGTTTTTT.

V is TRBV2 and J is TRBJ2-2; tentatively, D is TRBD1 (6 bases). The length of the CDR3 is 13 residues. CDR1 and CDR2 (germline): SNHLY, FYNNEI. The V gene lost 4 bases and the J gene lost 6 bases, with 9 bases spanning the gap. CDR3 region: CASSGRGAGELFF. The DNA for the CDR3 is TGTGCCAGCAGTGGCAGGGGAGCCGGGGAGCTGTTTTTT.

This clone was detected a few times. The chain couples TRBV28 to TRBJ1-4, with 7 bases aligning to TRBD1. Germline-derived CDR1 and CDR2 are MDHEN and SYDVKM. V was clipped by 6 bases and J by 6 bases; unmatched bases: 7. This CDR3 has 14 residues. CDR3 bases: TGTGCCAGCAGATCGACAGGGCTAGATGAAAAACTGTTTTTT. Translation gives CASRSTGLDEKLFF.

The V and J genes are TRBV5-1 and TRBJ2-7; the match to TRBD1 covers 7 bases. The CDR3 spans 15 residues. J was trimmed by 3 bases and V by 0 bases; bases with no gene match: 6. Looked up from germline, CDR1 is SGHRS and CDR2 is YFSETQ. In nucleotides, the CDR3 is TGCGCCAGCAGCTTGGAAGCAGGGGGAGTCTACGAGCAGTACTTC. Protein product: CASSLEAGGVYEQYF.

V and J are TRBV7-9 and TRBJ1-1, with 9 bases matching TRBD1. Germline V gene sequence: CDR1 SEHNR, CDR2 FQNEAQ (reference sequence). The CDR3 sequence is 13 residues long. J gave up 5 bases and V 5 bases, and 3 bases lay outside the gene matches. The CDR3 spells CASSATGGTEAFF. Here the CDR3 DNA reads TGTGCCAGCAGCGCGACAGGGGGGACTGAAGCTTTCTTT.